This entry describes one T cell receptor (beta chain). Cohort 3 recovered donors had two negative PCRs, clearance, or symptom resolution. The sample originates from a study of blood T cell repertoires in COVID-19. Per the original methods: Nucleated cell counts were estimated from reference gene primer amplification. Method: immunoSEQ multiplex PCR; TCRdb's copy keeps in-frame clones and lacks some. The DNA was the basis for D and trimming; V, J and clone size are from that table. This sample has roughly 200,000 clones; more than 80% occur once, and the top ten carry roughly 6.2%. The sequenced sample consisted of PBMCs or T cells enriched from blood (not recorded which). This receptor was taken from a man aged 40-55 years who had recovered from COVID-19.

CDR3 nucleotide sequence: TGTGCCAGCAGCCCCGGGACAGGGTCGGGATACGAGCAGTACTTC. This codes for CASSPGTGSGYEQYF. The rearrangement uses TRBV27 and TRBJ2-7; 9 bases agree with TRBD1. Germline values: CDR1 MNHEY, CDR2 SMNVEV (reference sequence). Unmatched junction bases numbered 10, after V lost 6 bases and J lost 4 bases. The CDR3 consists of 15 residues.